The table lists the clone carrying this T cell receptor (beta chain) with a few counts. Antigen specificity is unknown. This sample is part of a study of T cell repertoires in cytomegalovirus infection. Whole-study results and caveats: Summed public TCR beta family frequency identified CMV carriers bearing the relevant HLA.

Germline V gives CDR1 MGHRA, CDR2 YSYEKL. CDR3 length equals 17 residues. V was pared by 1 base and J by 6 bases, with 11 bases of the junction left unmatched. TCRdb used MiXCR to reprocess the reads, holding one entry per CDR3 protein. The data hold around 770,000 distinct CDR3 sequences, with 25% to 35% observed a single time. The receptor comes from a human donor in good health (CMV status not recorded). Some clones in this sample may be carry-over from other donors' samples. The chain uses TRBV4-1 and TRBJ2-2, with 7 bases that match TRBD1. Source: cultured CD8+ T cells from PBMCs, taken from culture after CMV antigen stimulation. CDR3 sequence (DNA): TGCGCCAGCAGCCAAGTGGGGGAGACAGGGCTGGCCGGGGAGCTGTTTTTT. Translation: CASSQVGETGLAGELFF.